The clone carrying this T cell receptor (beta chain) was observed many times. The antigen remains unidentified. In TCRdb, the multiplex PCR reads were re-called with MiXCR into one record per CDR3 protein. Of 150,000 to 200,000 distinct CDR3 sequences listed, 25% to 40% are singletons. These data come from a study of breast tumors, draining lymph nodes, adjacent tissues. Axillary draining lymph nodes of breast cancer patients supplied the node samples. The study, taken as a whole, reports: Luminal-like breast cancer showed significantly higher tumor–nontumor repertoire similarity than basal-like. The data were judged consistent with most tumor T cells coming from lymph node and expanding in tumor.

Sequencing was performed on axillary lymph node tissue. The TCR originated in a female donor with breast cancer. Some clones in this sample may be carry-over from other donors' samples.

CDR3 region: CASSPPQGWYEQYF. The CDR3 bases are TGTGCCAGCTCACCACCCCAGGGCTGGTACGAGCAGTACTTC. This chain joins TRBV18 and TRBJ2-7; maybe TRBD1 (5 bases). Germline lookup yields CDR1 KGHSH and CDR2 LQKENI. The CDR3 length is 14 residues. V lost 0 bases to trimming and J lost 4 bases, with 10 bases between them.